The clone carrying this T cell receptor beta chain was counted only a few times. The data derive from a study of blood T cell repertoires in COVID-19. Losses at the gene ends were 4 bases for V and 3 bases for J; bases not matched to a gene: 6. The V gene's germline CDR1 is LGHNA and CDR2 YSLEER. This CDR3 region has 17 residues. TCRdb keeps only in-frame clones here, not all; method: immunoSEQ multiplex PCR. The sample includes 70,000 or so clones, 90% of them seen just once. The chain links TRBV4-3 to TRBJ2-5; 15 nucleotides match TRBD2. The source material was peripheral blood. The clonotype was recovered from a man aged 45-65 years with acute or convalescent COVID-19. The CDR3 loop reads CASSPGLAGGPEETQYF. As DNA, the CDR3 is TGCGCCAGCAGCCCAGGACTAGCGGGGGGGCCAGAAGAGACCCAGTACTTC.